The entry that follows covers one T cell receptor (beta chain) sequence. The entry originates in a study of T-cell memory formation after mild COVID-19. TCRdb re-derived calls from the 5' RACE reads in MiXCR, one entry per CDR3 protein. The sample contains a few hundred thousand distinct CDR3 sequences, 15% to 20% of which appear only once. The receptor was derived from a man between 18 and 35 years old who had mild COVID-19 (a few samples of this study predate the infection). Cell type and time point are not known. Sequencing used PBMCs or a T cell subset sorted from them (not recorded which).

CDR3 loop: CASSPIAGLAHNEQFF. The CDR3, as DNA: TGTGCCAGCAGTCCCATCGCCGGACTAGCCCACAATGAGCAGTTCTTC. V and J are TRBV27 and TRBJ2-1, with 8 bases fitting TRBD2. The CDR3 is made up of 16 amino acids. Trimming at V came to 5 bases and at J to 5 bases, leaving 11 bases not matched to a gene. CDR1 is MNHEY and CDR2 is SMNVEV in the germline V gene (reference sequence).